One and the same sample provided the 24 T cell receptor beta chains below, sequenced in a study of T cell responses to AZD1222 COVID-19 vaccine. Profiled with immunoSEQ multiplex PCR; TCRdb holds only in-frame clones, not every one. The profile shows approximately 110,000 clones, approximately 88% of them singletons. The sample here was peripheral blood, taken on day 0 of AZD1222 vaccination. The receptors derive from an adult in good health.

This chain joins TRBV16 and TRBJ1-1; the match to TRBD1 covers 7 bases. Germline trimming cut 2 bases from V and 0 bases from J; bases unmatched to any gene: 3. The CDR3 loop spans 15 amino acids. Germline CDR1 and CDR2: KGHSY and FQNENV. The CDR3 sequence is CASSQMDRLNTEAFF. In DNA form, the CDR3 reads TGTGCCAGCAGCCAAATGGACAGGCTGAACACTGAAGCTTTCTTT.

The rearrangement links TRBV10-3 to TRBJ2-3; D ambiguous. CDR1 is ENHRY and CDR2 is SYGVKD in the germline V gene. Trimming took 1 base from V and 0 from J, leaving 5 bases between them. The CDR3 sequence is 14 residues long. The DNA of the CDR3 is TGTGCCATCAGTGAGTTCGGAAGCACAGATACGCAGTATTTT. Its protein is CAISEFGSTDTQYF.

Only one count was recorded for this clone. This chain connects TRBV7-9 to TRBJ2-3, with D unresolved. The CDR3 length is 11 residues. The germline V gene has CDR1 SEHNR and CDR2 FQNEAQ (reference sequence). V shed 3 bases and J shed 2 bases, with 0 bases lying between them. CDR3 coding DNA: TGTGCCAGCAGCTTCACAGATACGCAGTATTTT. Its translation: CASSFTDTQYF.

The chain links TRBV2 to TRBJ1-5; D ambiguous. Trimming pared 6 bases from V and 0 bases from J, leaving 12 bases between. Germline assignment: CDR1 SNHLY and CDR2 FYNNEI. This CDR3 comprises 15 residues. Here the CDR3 DNA reads TGTGCCAGCAGCGGGTGGGGTACTAGCAATCAGCCCCAGCATTTT. This sequence encodes CASSGWGTSNQPQHF.

The chain carries TRBV7-3 and TRBJ2-1; 7 bases match TRBD1. The CDR3 has 14 residues. V lost 6 bases and J lost 1; bases outside the gene matches: 3. Germline CDR1 and CDR2: SGHTA and FQGTGA. The CDR3 loop is CASSRTGSYNEQFF. DNA of the CDR3: TGTGCCAGCAGTAGGACAGGATCCTACAATGAGCAGTTCTTC.

The chain uses TRBV6-5 and TRBJ1-4; 8 bases agree with TRBD1. V was clipped by 4 bases and J by 5 bases; unmatched bases: 6. Germline-derived CDR1 and CDR2 are MNHEY and SVGAGI. The CDR3 runs 15 residues. DNA of the CDR3: TGTGCCAGCAGTTCCACAGGGGGTTCCAATGAAAAACTGTTTTTT. This gives the protein CASSSTGGSNEKLFF.

V is TRBV10-3 and J is TRBJ2-1, with D perhaps assigned TRBD1 or TRBD2 (5 bases each). In germline, CDR1 is ENHRY, CDR2 SYGVKD. This CDR3 is 13 amino acids long. V was shortened by 8 bases and J by 11 bases, with 19 bases between the two germline ends. The CDR3 DNA follows: TGTGCCATCGGACTTAATTCTGACAGCCAGCAGTTCTTC. Translation: CAIGLNSDSQQFF.

The chain joins TRBV6-2 or TRBV6-3 to TRBJ2-5; D might be TRBD2 (6 bases). Germline V CDR1 and CDR2: MNHEY, SVGEGT. CDR3 length equals 15 residues. V lost 0 bases and J 1 base, leaving 9 bases between the germline ends. CDR3: CASSYSGGTQETQYF. CDR3 coding DNA: TGTGCCAGCAGTTACTCTGGGGGGACCCAAGAGACCCAGTACTTC.

The DNA for the CDR3 is TGTGCCAGCAGGGGACTAGCGGTCTACAATGAGCAGTTCTTC. It translates to CASRGLAVYNEQFF. The gene calls are TRBV2 and TRBJ2-1, with 11 bases matching TRBD2. V lost 6 bases and J lost 3; bases outside the gene matches: 1. Germline lookup yields CDR1 SNHLY and CDR2 FYNNEI. The CDR3 spans 14 residues. The whole variable domain, filled in from reference TRBV2 and TRBJ2-1, reads EPEVTQTPSHQVTQMGQEVILRCVPISNHLYFYWYRQILGQKVEFLVSFYNNEISEKSEIFDDQFSVERPDGSNFTLKIRSTKLEDSAMYFCASRGLAVYNEQFFGPGTRLTVL.

This clone was seen a single time. This chain joins TRBV9 and TRBJ2-2; D might be TRBD1 (5 bases). The CDR3 loop spans 15 amino acids. Germline-derived CDR1 and CDR2 are SGDLS and YYNGEE. Trimming took 2 bases from V and 7 from J, leaving 15 bases between them. This CDR3 reads CASSVSQGGIGELFF. The CDR3 bases are TGTGCCAGCAGCGTTAGTCAGGGTGGCATCGGGGAGCTGTTTTTT.

V is TRBV19 and J is TRBJ2-3; D is uncertain. The CDR3 is made up of 16 amino acids. Trimming pared 6 bases from V and 0 bases from J, leaving 16 bases between. Looked up from germline, CDR1 is LNHDA and CDR2 is SQIVND (reference sequence). CDR3 sequence reads: CASRPVGMNSTDTQYF. CDR3 coding DNA: TGTGCCAGTAGGCCTGTGGGAATGAATAGCACAGATACGCAGTATTTT.

The chain links TRBV5-4 to TRBJ1-2; D unresolved. The CDR3 is 13 residues long. The V end was cut by 5 bases, the J end by 5 bases, with 13 bases between. CDR1 is SGHNT and CDR2 is YYREEE in the germline V gene (reference sequence). The CDR3 sequence: CASSIEYEYGYTF. For the CDR3, the DNA is TGTGCCAGCAGTATCGAATACGAATATGGCTACACCTTC. The full variable domain, rest sourced from reference TRBV5-4 and TRBJ1-2, is ETGVTQSPTHLIKTRGQQVTLRCSSQSGHNTVSWYQQALGQGPQFIFQYYREEENGRGNFPPRFSGLQFPNYSSELNVNALELDDSALYLCASSIEYEYGYTFGSGTRLTVV.

This clone has only a few counts. This sequence joins TRBV9 and TRBJ1-6, with a weak D call TRBD1 (5 bases). Deletions cut 1 base from V and 11 bases from J, with 16 bases between. Germline lookup yields CDR1 SGDLS and CDR2 YYNGEE. This CDR3 contains 15 residues. CDR3 residues: CASSVNGGDWAPLHF. The DNA for the CDR3 is TGTGCCAGCAGCGTAAATGGGGGGGATTGGGCACCCCTCCACTTT.

The J gene is TRBJ2-2, the V gene TRBV3-1 (or the pseudogene TRBV3-2); 8 bases map to TRBD2. Germline CDR1 and CDR2: LGHDT and YNNKEL (reference sequence). After removal of 4 bases from V and 7 bases from J, the junction contained 8 bases not matched to a gene. This CDR3 has 15 amino acids. The CDR3 DNA is TGTGCCAGCAGCCGCAGCGGGGGAAGTGACGGGGAGCTGTTTTTT. Translating it yields CASSRSGGSDGELFF.

V and J are TRBV15 and TRBJ1-5, with TRBD1 as a possible D gene (6 bases). The CDR3 length is 13 residues. V was cut by 9 bases and J by 3 bases, with 12 bases left in between. Germline CDR1 is LNHNV and CDR2 is YYDKDF (reference sequence). The CDR3 spells CATTWDTNQPQHF. The CDR3 region has the DNA TGTGCCACTACATGGGACACCAATCAGCCCCAGCATTTT.

V usage is TRBV24-1 and J usage is TRBJ1-5; TRBD1 is a possible D gene (6 bases). CDR1 is KGHDR and CDR2 is SFDVKD in the germline V gene. Trimming cost V 7 bases and J 8 bases, with 14 bases left between them. The CDR3 runs 13 residues. The CDR3 DNA follows: TGTGCCACCAGCGCAGGGGACGGAGAGCCCCAGCATTTT. Its protein product is CATSAGDGEPQHF.

The V and J genes are TRBV5-1 and TRBJ1-3, with D possibly being TRBD1 (5 bases). Germline V lookup: CDR1 SGHRS, CDR2 YFSETQ. This CDR3 has 15 amino acids. V was shortened by 4 bases and J by 0 bases, with 11 bases between the two germline ends. The CDR3 is CASSIGTVSGNTIYF. The CDR3 coding sequence is TGCGCCAGCAGCATCGGGACCGTCTCTGGAAACACCATATATTTT.

Points on this clone: A junction end diverges from the germline sequence, so it may reflect a read error. The rearrangement links TRBV7-7 to TRBJ2-2, with 8 bases fitting TRBD2. CDR1 and CDR2 (germline): SSHAT, FNYEAQ (reference sequence). This CDR3 is built from 17 residues. This CDR3 reads CASSSDAGSGGTGELFF. Here the CDR3 DNA reads TGTGCTAGCAGCTCCGACGCTGGATCGGGGGGGACCGGGGAGCTGTTTTTT.

The chain uses TRBV19 and TRBJ1-1; D is undetermined. This CDR3 spans 16 amino acids. From germline, CDR1 is LNHDA and CDR2 SQIVND (reference sequence). The germline V and J ends were trimmed by 3 bases and 4 bases, with 18 bases remaining between them. CDR3 in amino acids: CASSIPGKFLGTEAFF. In DNA form, the CDR3 reads TGTGCCAGTAGTATTCCCGGGAAGTTCCTAGGCACTGAAGCTTTCTTT.

The rearrangement uses TRBV7-2 and TRBJ2-3, with TRBD1 as a possible D gene (5 bases). Trimming cost V 1 base and J 7 bases, with 9 bases left between them. There are 13 residues in the CDR3. CDR1 SGHTA and CDR2 FQGNSA come from the germline V gene. The CDR3, as DNA: TGTGCCAGCAGCTTAGAGGGGTGGAATACGCAGTATTTT. This encodes CASSLEGWNTQYF. Combining the CDR3 with reference TRBV7-2 and TRBJ2-3 gives the whole variable domain GAGVSQSPSNKVTEKGKDVELRCDPISGHTALYWYRQSLGQGLEFLIYFQGNSAPDKSGLPSDRFSAERTGGSVSTLTIQRTQQEDSAVYLCASSLEGWNTQYFGPGTRLTVL.

The chain links TRBV19 to TRBJ2-7; D possibly matches TRBD1 or TRBD2 (5 bases each). V shed 7 bases and J shed 4 bases, with 23 bases lying between them. Looked up from germline, CDR1 is LNHDA and CDR2 is SQIVND (reference sequence). This CDR3 has 16 amino acids. The CDR3 spells CASNGRDPPQLYEQYF. CDR3 nucleotides: TGTGCCAGTAATGGTAGGGACCCCCCGCAACTTTACGAGCAGTACTTC.

The V and J genes are TRBV19 and TRBJ1-5; D not certain. The CDR3 is 16 amino acids. Deletions cut 3 bases from V and 4 bases from J, with 16 bases between. Germline V gene sequence: CDR1 LNHDA, CDR2 SQIVND (reference sequence). The CDR3 region has the DNA TGTGCCAGTAGTATTACCGACTTTGGAGGTAATCAGCCCCAGCATTTT. Amino acids: CASSITDFGGNQPQHF.

The V gene is TRBV28, the J gene TRBJ1-4, with D perhaps matching TRBD1 (5 bases). Trimming stripped 4 bases from V and 13 bases from J, with 19 bases between. Germline V gene sequence: CDR1 MDHEN, CDR2 SYDVKM. CDR3 length: 14 residues. The CDR3 here is CASSWDRGQSGLFF. CDR3 bases: TGTGCCAGCAGTTGGGACCGGGGCCAAAGTGGACTGTTTTTT.

This chain joins TRBV4-3 and TRBJ1-2; D remains ambiguous. The V end was cut by 0 bases, the J end by 1 base, with 9 bases between. Germline V gene sequence: CDR1 LGHNA, CDR2 YSLEER. This CDR3 region has 15 residues. Here the CDR3 reads CASSQEAGINYGYTF. The CDR3 DNA follows: TGCGCCAGCAGCCAAGAAGCCGGAATTAACTATGGCTACACCTTC.